A single T cell receptor (beta chain) is shown here with its context. The antigen is unknown. This CDR3 is built from 16 residues. Looked up from germline, CDR1 is LNHDA and CDR2 is SQIVND (reference sequence). J was trimmed by 5 bases and V by 1 base; bases with no gene match: 10. The record originates from a study of cytomegalovirus exposure and HLA in healthy donors. Study conclusions and caveats: Through in vitro validation, three CMV-associated chains were shown to be specific for CMV antigens.

60 Vbeta and 13 Jbeta primers were used in PCR. The table came from immunoSEQ multiplex PCR; TCRdb's copy has only in-frame clones and leaves some out. The sample has around 140,000 clones; 65% to 85% are singletons. The clonotype was recovered from a male donor in good health and CMV-seronegative. The chain is built from TRBV19 and TRBJ2-5; 7 bases are a match to TRBD2. Sample: PBMCs. The CDR3 DNA reads as TGTGCCAGTAGTATAGTCGGGGGGAACGGGAGGGAGACCCAGTACTTC. This translates into CASSIVGGNGRETQYF.